The source of this TCR beta chain is a study of blood T cells in healthy people across ages. Primers used in a second PCR of roughly 6 to 11 cycles were a sample-barcoded 5' primer and a J-beta primer mix. Every sample gave at least 2.5 million paired-end reads containing CDR3. TCRdb reprocessed the 5' RACE reads via MiXCR and lists one record per CDR3 protein. The data hold some 1.5 million distinct CDR3 sequences, with roughly 30% observed a single time. In the case of this clonotype: Since a much larger clone is just one base distant, this may be a read error.

A minimum of 7 million PBMCs was isolated per sample. The CDR3 totals 12 residues. The germline gives CDR1 WSHSY, CDR2 SAAADI. The chain uses TRBV10-2 and TRBJ2-5; D not certain. The J call may be faulty, since TRBJ2-1 better matches the DNA end. This TCR was recovered from a woman aged 30 to 39 in good health. Material: blood. The CDR3 coding sequence is TGCGCCAGCAGAGACCCCTATGAGACCCAGTTCTTC. This gives the protein CASRDPYETQFF.